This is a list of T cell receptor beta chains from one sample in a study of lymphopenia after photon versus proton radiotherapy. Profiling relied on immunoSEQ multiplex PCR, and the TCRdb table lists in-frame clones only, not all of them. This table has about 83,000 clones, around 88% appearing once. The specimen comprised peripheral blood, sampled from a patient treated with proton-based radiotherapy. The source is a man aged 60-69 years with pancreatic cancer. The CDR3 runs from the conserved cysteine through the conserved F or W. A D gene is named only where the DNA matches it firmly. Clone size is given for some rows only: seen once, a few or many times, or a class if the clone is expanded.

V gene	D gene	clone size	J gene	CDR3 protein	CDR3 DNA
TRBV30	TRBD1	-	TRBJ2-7	CAWSVTGGNEQYF	TGTGCCTGGAGCGTGACAGGGGGCAACGAGCAGTACTTC
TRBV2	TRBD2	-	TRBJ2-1	CASSEVASGGDEQFF	TGTGCCAGCAGTGAAGTGGCTAGCGGGGGGGATGAGCAGTTCTTC
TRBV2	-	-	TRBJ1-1	CASKGGRLNTEAFF	TGTGCCAGCAAAGGAGGACGGTTGAACACTGAAGCTTTCTTT
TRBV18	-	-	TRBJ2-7	CASSLDIYEQYF	TGTGCCAGCTCCCTTGATATCTACGAGCAGTACTTC
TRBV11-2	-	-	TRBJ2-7	CASSSARGHRFTYEQYF	TGTGCCAGCAGCTCAGCCCGTGGACACCGGTTTACCTACGAGCAGTACTTC
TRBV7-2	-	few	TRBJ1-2	CASSLEGTGYTF	TGTGCCAGCAGCTTAGAGGGGACCGGCTACACCTTC
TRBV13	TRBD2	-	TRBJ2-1	CASSQMRRTSGRTGYNEQFF	TGTGCCAGCAGTCAGATGAGACGGACTAGCGGGAGGACGGGCTACAATGAGCAGTTCTTC
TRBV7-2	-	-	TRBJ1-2	CASSPHPGPGGYTF	TGTGCCAGCAGCCCACACCCCGGGCCTGGGGGCTACACCTTC
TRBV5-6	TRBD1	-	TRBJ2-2	CASSSNSNRGTGELFF	TGTGCCAGCAGTTCTAATTCGAACAGGGGAACCGGGGAGCTGTTTTTT
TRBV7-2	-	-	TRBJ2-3	CASSFPGSRDTQYF	TGTGCCAGCAGCTTCCCCGGGAGTAGGGATACGCAGTATTTT
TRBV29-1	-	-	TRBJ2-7	CSALGAVGVSEQYF	TGCAGCGCTCTAGGGGCGGTGGGAGTGAGCGAGCAGTACTTC
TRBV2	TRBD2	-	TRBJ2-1	CASSATSGMGNEQFF	TGTGCCAGCAGTGCGACTAGCGGGATGGGCAATGAGCAGTTCTTC
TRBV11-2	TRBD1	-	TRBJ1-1	CASSLHHRGRDTEAFF	TGTGCCAGCAGCTTACATCACAGGGGGCGGGACACTGAAGCTTTCTTT
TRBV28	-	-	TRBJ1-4	CAIRDRSSEKLFF	TGTGCCATCCGAGACAGGAGTAGTGAAAAACTGTTTTTT
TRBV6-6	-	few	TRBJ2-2	CASSYPPGPNTGELFF	TGTGCCAGCAGTTACCCTCCGGGACCGAACACCGGGGAGCTGTTTTTT
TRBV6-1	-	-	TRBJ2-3	CASSGALGASDTQYF	TGTGCCAGCAGTGGGGCTCTAGGGGCATCAGATACGCAGTATTTT
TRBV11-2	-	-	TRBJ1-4	CASAGGLNEKLFF	TGTGCCAGCGCGGGGGGGCTTAATGAAAAACTGTTTTTT
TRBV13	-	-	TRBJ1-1	CASSLGQGYMNTEAFF	TGTGCCAGCAGCTTAGGACAGGGCTACATGAACACTGAAGCTTTCTTT
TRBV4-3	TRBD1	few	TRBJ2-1	CASSQHRGLNEQFF	TGCGCCAGCAGCCAACACAGGGGGCTCAATGAGCAGTTCTTC
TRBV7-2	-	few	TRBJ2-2	CASSPDRRNTGELFF	TGTGCCAGCAGTCCTGACAGGAGGAACACCGGGGAGCTGTTTTTT
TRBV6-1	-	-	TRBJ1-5	CASSEVLANQPQHF	TGTGCCAGCAGTGAAGTTTTAGCAAATCAGCCCCAGCATTTT
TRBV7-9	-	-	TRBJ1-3	CASSTQGNTIYF	TGTGCCAGCAGCACACAGGGAAACACCATATATTTT
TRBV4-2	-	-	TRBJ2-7	CASSQELDSRF	TGTGCCAGCAGCCAAGAGCTAGACTCTCGCTTC
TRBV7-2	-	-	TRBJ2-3	CASRPDHSTDTQYF	TGTGCCAGCAGACCGGACCATAGCACAGATACGCAGTATTTT
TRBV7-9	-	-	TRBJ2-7	CASAPRQGPSYEQYF	TGTGCCAGCGCCCCTCGGCAAGGGCCCTCCTACGAGCAGTACTTC
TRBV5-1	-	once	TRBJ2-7	CASSRDFPPYEQYF	TGCGCCAGCAGCCGGGACTTCCCCCCCTACGAGCAGTACTTC
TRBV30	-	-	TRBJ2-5	CAWSVDRGVTQYF	TGTGCCTGGAGTGTAGATAGAGGAGTTACCCAGTACTTC
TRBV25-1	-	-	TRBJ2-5	CASSEGLRGAEGGETQYF	TGTGCCAGCAGTGAAGGGTTGAGGGGAGCGGAAGGCGGAGAGACCCAGTACTTC
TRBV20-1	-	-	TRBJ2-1	CSASHEQFF	TGCAGTGCTTCTCATGAGCAGTTCTTC
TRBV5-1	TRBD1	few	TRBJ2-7	CASSLEGQGGVGEQYF	TGCGCCAGCAGCTTGGAGGGACAGGGGGGTGTCGGCGAGCAGTACTTC
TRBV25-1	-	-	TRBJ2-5	CASSEHQETQYF	TGTGCCAGCAGTGAACACCAAGAGACCCAGTACTTC
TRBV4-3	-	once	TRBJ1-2	CASSQEGHYGYTF	TGCGCCAGCAGCCAAGAGGGGCACTATGGCTACACCTTC